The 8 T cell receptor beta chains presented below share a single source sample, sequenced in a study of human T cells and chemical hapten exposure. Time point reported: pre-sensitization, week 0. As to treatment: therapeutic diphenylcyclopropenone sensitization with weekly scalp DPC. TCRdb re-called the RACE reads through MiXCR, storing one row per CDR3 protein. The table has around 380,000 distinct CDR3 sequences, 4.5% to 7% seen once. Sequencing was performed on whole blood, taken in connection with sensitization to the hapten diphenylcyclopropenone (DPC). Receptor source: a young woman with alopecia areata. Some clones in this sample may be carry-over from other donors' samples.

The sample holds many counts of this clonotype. For the CDR3, the DNA is TGCGCCAGCAGCCAAGATTCAGGGGGTAACACTGAAGCTTTCTTT. It is translated as CASSQDSGGNTEAFF. The J gene is TRBJ1-1, the V gene TRBV4-3; 7 bases agree with TRBD1. The CDR3 is 15 amino acids. The J segment lost 2 bases and the V segment lost 0 bases, leaving 3 bases of the junction unmatched. CDR1 and CDR2 (germline): LGHNA, YSLEER.

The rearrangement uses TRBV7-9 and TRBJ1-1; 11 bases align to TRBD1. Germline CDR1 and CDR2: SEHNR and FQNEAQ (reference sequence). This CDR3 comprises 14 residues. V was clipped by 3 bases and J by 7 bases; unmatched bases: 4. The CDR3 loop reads CASSFTGTGGEAFF. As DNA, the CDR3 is TGTGCCAGCAGCTTCACCGGGACAGGGGGTGAAGCTTTCTTT.

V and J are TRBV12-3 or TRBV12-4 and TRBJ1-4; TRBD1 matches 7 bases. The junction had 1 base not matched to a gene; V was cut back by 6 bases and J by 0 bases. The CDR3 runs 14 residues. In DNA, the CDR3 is TGTGCCAGCAGAGACAGGGCAACTAATGAAAAACTGTTTTTT. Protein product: CASRDRATNEKLFF.

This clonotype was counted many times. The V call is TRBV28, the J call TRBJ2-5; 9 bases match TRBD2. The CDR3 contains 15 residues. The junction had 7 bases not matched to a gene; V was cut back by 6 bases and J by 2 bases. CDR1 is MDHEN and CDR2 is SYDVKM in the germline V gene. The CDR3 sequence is CASSPHSGGQETQYF. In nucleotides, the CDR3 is TGTGCCAGCAGCCCCCATAGCGGGGGACAAGAGACCCAGTACTTC.

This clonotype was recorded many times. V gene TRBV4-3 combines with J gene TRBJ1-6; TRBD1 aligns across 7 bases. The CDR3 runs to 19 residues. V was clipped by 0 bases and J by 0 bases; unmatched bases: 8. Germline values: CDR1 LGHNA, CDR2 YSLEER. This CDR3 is CASSQDPTGLSSYNSPLHF. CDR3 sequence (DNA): TGCGCCAGCAGCCAAGACCCGACAGGGCTGAGCTCCTATAATTCACCCCTCCACTTT.

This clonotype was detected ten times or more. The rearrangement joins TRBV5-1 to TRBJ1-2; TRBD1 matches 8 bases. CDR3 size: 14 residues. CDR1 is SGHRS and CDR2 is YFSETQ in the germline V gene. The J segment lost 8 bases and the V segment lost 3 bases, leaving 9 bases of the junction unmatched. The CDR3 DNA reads TGCGCCAGCAGCTCGGGACAGGAGGACCGCGGCTACACCTTC. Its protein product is CASSSGQEDRGYTF.

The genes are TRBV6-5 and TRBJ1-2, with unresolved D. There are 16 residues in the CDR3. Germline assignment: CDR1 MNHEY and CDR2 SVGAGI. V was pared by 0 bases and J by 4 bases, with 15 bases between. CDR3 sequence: CASSYSRASRGYGYTF. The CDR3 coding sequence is TGTGCCAGCAGTTACTCGAGGGCCAGCCGCGGCTATGGCTACACCTTC.

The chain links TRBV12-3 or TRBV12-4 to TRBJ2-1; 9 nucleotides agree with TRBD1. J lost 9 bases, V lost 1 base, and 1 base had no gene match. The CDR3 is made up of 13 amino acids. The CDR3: CASSLEDRGEQFF. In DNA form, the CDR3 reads TGTGCCAGCAGTTTAGAGGACAGGGGTGAGCAGTTCTTC.